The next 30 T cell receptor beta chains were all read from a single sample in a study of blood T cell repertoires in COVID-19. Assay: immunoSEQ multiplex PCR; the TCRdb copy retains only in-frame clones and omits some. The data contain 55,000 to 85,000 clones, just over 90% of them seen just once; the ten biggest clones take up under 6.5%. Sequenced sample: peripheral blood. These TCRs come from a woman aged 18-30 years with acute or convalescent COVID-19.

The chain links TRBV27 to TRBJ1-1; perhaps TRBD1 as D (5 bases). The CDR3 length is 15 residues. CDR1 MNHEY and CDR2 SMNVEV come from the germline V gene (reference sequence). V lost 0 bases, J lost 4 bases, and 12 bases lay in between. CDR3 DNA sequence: TGTGCCAGCAGTTTATCTACAGGTGTGGGCACTGAAGCTTTCTTT. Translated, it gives CASSLSTGVGTEAFF.

The DNA for the CDR3 is TGCGCCAGCAGTCCCGCGCAGGGGGTGGTTGCTTTCTTT. Amino acid sequence: CASSPAQGVVAFF. This chain connects TRBV10-2 to TRBJ1-1, with TRBD1 matching over 7 bases. The CDR3 sequence is 13 residues long. The germline V gene encodes CDR1 WSHSY and CDR2 SAAADI. V was clipped by 5 bases and J by 11 bases; unmatched bases: 11.

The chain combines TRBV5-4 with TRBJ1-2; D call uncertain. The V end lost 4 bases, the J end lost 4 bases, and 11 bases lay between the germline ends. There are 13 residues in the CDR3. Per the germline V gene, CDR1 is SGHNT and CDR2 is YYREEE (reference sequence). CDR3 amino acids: CASSDLGGYGYTF. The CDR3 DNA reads TGTGCCAGCAGCGATTTGGGAGGCTATGGCTACACCTTC.

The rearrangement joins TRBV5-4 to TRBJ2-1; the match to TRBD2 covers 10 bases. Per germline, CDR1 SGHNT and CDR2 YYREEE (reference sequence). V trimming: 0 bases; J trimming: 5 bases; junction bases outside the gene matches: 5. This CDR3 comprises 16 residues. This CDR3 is CASSLEASGGNNEQFF. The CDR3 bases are TGTGCCAGCAGCTTGGAGGCTAGCGGGGGAAACAATGAGCAGTTCTTC.

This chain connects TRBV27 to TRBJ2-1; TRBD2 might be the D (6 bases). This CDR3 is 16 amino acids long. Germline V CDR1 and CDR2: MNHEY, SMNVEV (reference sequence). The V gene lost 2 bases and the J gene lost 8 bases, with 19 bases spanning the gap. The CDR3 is CASSLGRRGTLDEQFF. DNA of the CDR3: TGTGCCAGCAGTTTAGGTAGGCGGGGCACCCTGGATGAGCAGTTCTTC.

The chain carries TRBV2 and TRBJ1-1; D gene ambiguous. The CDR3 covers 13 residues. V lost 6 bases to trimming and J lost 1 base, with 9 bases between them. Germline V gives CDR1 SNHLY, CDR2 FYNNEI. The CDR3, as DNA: TGTGCCAGCAGGCCGCGAGGGAACACTGAAGCTTTCTTT. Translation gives CASRPRGNTEAFF. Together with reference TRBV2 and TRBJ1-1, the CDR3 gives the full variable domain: EPEVTQTPSHQVTQMGQEVILRCVPISNHLYFYWYRQILGQKVEFLVSFYNNEISEKSEIFDDQFSVERPDGSNFTLKIRSTKLEDSAMYFCASRPRGNTEAFFGQGTRLTVV.

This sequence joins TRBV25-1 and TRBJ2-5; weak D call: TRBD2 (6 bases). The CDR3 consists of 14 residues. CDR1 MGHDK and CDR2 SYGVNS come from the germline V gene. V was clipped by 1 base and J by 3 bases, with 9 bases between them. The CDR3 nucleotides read TGTGCCAGCAGTGAATGGACTACTAAAGAGACCCAGTACTTC. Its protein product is CASSEWTTKETQYF.

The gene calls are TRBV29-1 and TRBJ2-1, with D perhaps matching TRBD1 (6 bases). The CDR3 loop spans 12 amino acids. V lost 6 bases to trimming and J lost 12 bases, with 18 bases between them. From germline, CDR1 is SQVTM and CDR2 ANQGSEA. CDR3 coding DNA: TGCAGCGTCCCTCAACGGGCACAGGGGCAGTTCTTC. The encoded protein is CSVPQRAQGQFF.

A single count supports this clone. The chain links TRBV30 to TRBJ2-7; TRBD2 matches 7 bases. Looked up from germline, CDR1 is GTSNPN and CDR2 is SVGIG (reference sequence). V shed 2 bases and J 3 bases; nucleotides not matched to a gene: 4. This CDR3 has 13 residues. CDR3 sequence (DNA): TGTGCCTGGAGTTTGGGGGAGGGCTACGAGCAGTACTTC. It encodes CAWSLGEGYEQYF. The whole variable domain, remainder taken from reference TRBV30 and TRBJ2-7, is SQTIHQWPATLVQPVGSPLSLECTVEGTSNPNLYWYRQAAGRGLQLLFYSVGIGQISSEVPQNLSASRPQDRQFILSSKKLLLSDSGFYLCAWSLGEGYEQYFGPGTRLTVT.

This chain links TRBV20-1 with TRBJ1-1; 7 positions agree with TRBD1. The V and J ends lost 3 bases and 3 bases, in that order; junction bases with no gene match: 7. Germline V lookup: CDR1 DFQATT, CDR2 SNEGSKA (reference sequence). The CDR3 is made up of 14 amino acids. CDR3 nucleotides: TGCAGTGCTAGTAGACAGGGATCCGACACTGAAGCTTTCTTT. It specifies CSASRQGSDTEAFF.

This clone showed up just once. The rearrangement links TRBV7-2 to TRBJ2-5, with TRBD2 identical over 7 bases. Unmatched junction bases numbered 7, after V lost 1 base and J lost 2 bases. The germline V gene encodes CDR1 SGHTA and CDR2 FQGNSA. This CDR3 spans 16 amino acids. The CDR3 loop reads CASSLVGGGVQETQYF. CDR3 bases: TGTGCCAGCAGCTTAGTTGGCGGGGGAGTACAAGAGACCCAGTACTTC.

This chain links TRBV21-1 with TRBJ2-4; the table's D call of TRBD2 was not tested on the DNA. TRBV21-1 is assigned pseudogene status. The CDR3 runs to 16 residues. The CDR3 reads CASSKTGRAAKNIQYF. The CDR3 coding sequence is TGTGCCAGCAGCAAGACCGGGAGGGCGGCCAAAAACATTCAGTACTTC.

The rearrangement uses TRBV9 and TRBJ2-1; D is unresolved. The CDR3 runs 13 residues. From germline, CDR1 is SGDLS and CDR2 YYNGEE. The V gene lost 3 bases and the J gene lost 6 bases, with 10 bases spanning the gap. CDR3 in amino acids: CASSGLPANEQFF. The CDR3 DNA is TGTGCCAGCAGCGGACTCCCAGCCAATGAGCAGTTCTTC.

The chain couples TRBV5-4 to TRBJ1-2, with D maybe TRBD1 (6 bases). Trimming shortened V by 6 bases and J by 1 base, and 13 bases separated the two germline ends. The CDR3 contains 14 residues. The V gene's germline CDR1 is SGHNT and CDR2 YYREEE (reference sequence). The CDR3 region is CASTRNRDNYGYTF. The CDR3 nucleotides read TGTGCCAGCACCCGAAACAGGGATAACTATGGCTACACCTTC.

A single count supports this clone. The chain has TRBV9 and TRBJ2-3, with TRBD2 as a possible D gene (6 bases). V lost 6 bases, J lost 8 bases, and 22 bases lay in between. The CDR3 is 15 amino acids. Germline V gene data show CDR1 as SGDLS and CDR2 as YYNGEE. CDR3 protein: CASNTGNPEAGTQYF. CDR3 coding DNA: TGTGCCAGCAACACCGGGAACCCGGAAGCGGGTACGCAGTATTTT.

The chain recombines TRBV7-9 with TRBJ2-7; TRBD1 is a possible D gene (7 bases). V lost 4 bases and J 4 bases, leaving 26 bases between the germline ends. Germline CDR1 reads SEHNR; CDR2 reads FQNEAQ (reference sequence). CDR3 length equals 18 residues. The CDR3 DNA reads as TGTGCCAGCAGCTCAAAGAACGGACAGGAGGGTTCTATTTACGAGCAGTACTTC. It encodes CASSSKNGQEGSIYEQYF.

CDR3 residues: CASSLYTSDRVEGNNYGYTF. CDR3 in DNA: TGCGCCAGCAGCTTGTATACTTCGGACAGGGTAGAAGGAAACAACTATGGCTACACCTTC. This chain joins TRBV5-1 and TRBJ1-2; 8 bases agree with TRBD1. Unmatched junction bases numbered 19, after V lost 1 base and J lost 2 bases. Germline V gene lookup returns CDR1 SGHRS and CDR2 YFSETQ. The CDR3 runs 20 residues.

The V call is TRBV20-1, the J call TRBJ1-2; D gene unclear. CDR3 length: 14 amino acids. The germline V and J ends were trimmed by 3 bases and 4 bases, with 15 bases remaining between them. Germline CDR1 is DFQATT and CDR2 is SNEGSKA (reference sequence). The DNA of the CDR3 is TGCAGTGCTAGTAGGTCCGACATCGTCTATGGCTACACCTTC. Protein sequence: CSASRSDIVYGYTF.

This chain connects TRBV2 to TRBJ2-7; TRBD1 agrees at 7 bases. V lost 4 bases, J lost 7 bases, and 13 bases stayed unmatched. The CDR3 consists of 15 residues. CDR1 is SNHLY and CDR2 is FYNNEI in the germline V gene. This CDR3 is CASSGAGTAYREQYF. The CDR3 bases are TGTGCCAGCAGTGGAGCTGGGACAGCTTACAGGGAGCAGTACTTC.

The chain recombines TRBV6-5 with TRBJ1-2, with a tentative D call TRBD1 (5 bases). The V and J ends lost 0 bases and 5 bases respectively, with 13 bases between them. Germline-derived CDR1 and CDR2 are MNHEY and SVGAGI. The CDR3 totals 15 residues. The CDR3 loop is CASSYSNLRGYGYTF. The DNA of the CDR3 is TGTGCCAGCAGTTACTCGAATTTACGGGGGTATGGCTACACCTTC.

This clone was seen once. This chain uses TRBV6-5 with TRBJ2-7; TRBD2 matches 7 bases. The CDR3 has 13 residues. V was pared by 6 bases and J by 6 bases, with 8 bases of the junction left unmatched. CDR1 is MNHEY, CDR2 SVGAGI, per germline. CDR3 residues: CASRTGTTLEQYF. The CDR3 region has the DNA TGTGCCAGCAGAACCGGGACTACCCTCGAGCAGTACTTC.

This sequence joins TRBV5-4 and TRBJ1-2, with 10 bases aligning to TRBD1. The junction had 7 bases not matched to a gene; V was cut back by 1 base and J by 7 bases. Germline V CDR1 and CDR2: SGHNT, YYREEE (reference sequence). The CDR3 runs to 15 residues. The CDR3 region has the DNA TGTGCCAGCAGCTTGATGACAGGGGGCGAGGCTGGCTACACCTTC. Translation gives CASSLMTGGEAGYTF.

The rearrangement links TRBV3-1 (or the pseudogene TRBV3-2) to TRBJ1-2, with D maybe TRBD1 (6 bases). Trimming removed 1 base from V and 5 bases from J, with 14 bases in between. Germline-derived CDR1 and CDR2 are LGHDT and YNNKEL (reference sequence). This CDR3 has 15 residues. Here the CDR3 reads CASSQGLRDTYGYTF. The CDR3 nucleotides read TGTGCCAGCAGCCAAGGCCTCCGGGACACTTATGGCTACACCTTC.

The CDR3 nucleotides read TGTGCCAGCAGTTCGGGACAGGGCTGGACTGAAGCTTTCTTT. Encoded protein: CASSSGQGWTEAFF. The J gene is TRBJ1-1, the V gene TRBV25-1; 9 bases are a match to TRBD1. V dropped 5 bases and J dropped 5; count of bases not matched to a gene: 6. Germline CDR1 reads MGHDK; CDR2 reads SYGVNS. This CDR3 has 14 residues.

The CDR3 bases are TGTGCCAGCAGAAGAGAACAGGGGGGCTTTAGCTACGAGCAGTACTTC. It translates to CASRREQGGFSYEQYF. The genes are TRBV2 and TRBJ2-7, with 8 bases fitting TRBD1. The CDR3 is made up of 16 amino acids. V was pared by 6 bases and J by 3 bases, with 13 bases of the junction left unmatched. The germline V gene has CDR1 SNHLY and CDR2 FYNNEI.

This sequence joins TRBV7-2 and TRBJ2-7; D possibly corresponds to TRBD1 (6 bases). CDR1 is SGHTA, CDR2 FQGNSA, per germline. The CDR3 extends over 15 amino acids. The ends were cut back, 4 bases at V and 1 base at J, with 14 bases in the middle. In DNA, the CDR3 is TGTGCCAGCAGCTCAGAGGGCAGGGGTTCCTACGAGCAGTACTTC. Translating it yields CASSSEGRGSYEQYF.

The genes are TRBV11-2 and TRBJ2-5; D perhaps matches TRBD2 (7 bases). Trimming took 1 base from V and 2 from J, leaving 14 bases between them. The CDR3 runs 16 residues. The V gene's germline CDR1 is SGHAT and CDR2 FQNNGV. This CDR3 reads CASSLAGGSRQETQYF. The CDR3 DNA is TGTGCCAGCAGCTTAGCGGGGGGCTCTCGTCAAGAGACCCAGTACTTC.

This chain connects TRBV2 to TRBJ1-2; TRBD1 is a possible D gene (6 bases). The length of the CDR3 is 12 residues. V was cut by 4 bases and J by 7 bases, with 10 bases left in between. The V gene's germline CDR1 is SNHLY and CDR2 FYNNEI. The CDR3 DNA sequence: TGTGCCAGCAGTGGGAACAGGGTTGGCTACACCTTC. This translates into CASSGNRVGYTF.

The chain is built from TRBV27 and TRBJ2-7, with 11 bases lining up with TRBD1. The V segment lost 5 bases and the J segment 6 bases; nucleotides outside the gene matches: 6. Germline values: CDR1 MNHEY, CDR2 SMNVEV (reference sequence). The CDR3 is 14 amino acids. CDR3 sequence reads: CASSPRTGGSEQYF. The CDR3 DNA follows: TGTGCCAGCAGTCCCCGGACAGGGGGCAGCGAGCAGTACTTC.

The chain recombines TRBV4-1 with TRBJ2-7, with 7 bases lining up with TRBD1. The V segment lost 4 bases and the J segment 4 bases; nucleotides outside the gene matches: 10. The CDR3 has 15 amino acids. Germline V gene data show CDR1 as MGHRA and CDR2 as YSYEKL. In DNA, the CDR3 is TGCGCCAGCAGCCGGGGCGAGGGGGCTTGGTACGAGCAGTACTTC. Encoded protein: CASSRGEGAWYEQYF.